These T cell receptor beta chains were read from a single sample in a study of blood T cell repertoires in COVID-19. Profiled with immunoSEQ multiplex PCR; TCRdb holds only in-frame clones, not every one. The sample shows around 400,000 clones, roughly 90% of them seen only once. The specimen was PBMCs or T cells enriched from blood (not recorded which). The receptors derive from a woman between 18 and 30 years old who had been exposed to COVID-19. The CDR3 runs from the conserved cysteine through the conserved F or W. D genes are given only for firm matches. Size is stated for part of the rows, as once, few or many counts, or as a class when the clone is expanded.

v_call,clone_size,j_call,d_call,cdr3_nt,cdr3_aa
TRBV7-9,NA,TRBJ2-5,NA,TGTGCCAGCAGCCTATTCGGGGAAATTAAAGAGACCCAGTACTTC,CASSLFGEIKETQYF
TRBV27,once,TRBJ2-3,TRBD2,TGTGCCAGCAAGACTAGCGGAGCCCAGACGCAGTATTTT,CASKTSGAQTQYF
TRBV7-3,NA,TRBJ2-1,TRBD2,TGTGCCAGCAGCTTAGGAAGCGGGGGCAACTACAATGAGCAGTTCTTC,CASSLGSGGNYNEQFF
TRBV29-1,few,TRBJ1-2,NA,TGCAGCGCAGACAAACAGACCTATGGCTACACCTTC,CSADKQTYGYTF
TRBV7-2,NA,TRBJ2-5,TRBD2,TGTGCCAGCAGCTTAGCGTCGGGGGGGCAAGAGACCCAGTACTTC,CASSLASGGQETQYF
TRBV6-2/TRBV6-3,NA,TRBJ2-7,NA,TGTGCCAGCAGCCCTGTAGGCCGGGGTTACGAGCAGTACTTC,CASSPVGRGYEQYF
TRBV5-1,NA,TRBJ2-1,NA,TGCGCCAGCAGCTTGGCCGTACACTCCTACAATGAGCAGTTCTTC,CASSLAVHSYNEQFF
TRBV5-1,NA,TRBJ2-2,TRBD2,TGCGCCAGCAGCCTCAGCGGGGCTAACACCGGGGAGCTGTTTTTT,CASSLSGANTGELFF
TRBV28,NA,TRBJ1-2,NA,TGTGCCAGTCGACAGACTAACTATGGCTACACCTTC,CASRQTNYGYTF
TRBV25-1,NA,TRBJ2-7,TRBD2,TGTGCCAGCAGTGAATGGGCTAGCGGGAGTGCCTACGAGCAGTACTTC,CASSEWASGSAYEQYF
TRBV11-2,NA,TRBJ1-2,NA,TGTGCCAGCAGCTCCCCACGGGACTCAGCTAACTATGGCTACACCTTC,CASSSPRDSANYGYTF
TRBV19,NA,TRBJ2-7,TRBD1,TGTGCCAGCCGGGACAGCCCTTACGAGCAGTACTTC,CASRDSPYEQYF
TRBV5-1,few,TRBJ1-2,TRBD1,TGCGCCAGCAGCTGGGACAGGGCGGGTGGCTACACCTTC,CASSWDRAGGYTF
TRBV2,NA,TRBJ2-1,TRBD2,TGTGCCAGCAGTGAGTGGGCCCAGCGGGGTGGCAATGAGCAGTTCTTC,CASSEWAQRGGNEQFF
TRBV10-3,NA,TRBJ2-1,NA,TGTGCCATCAGCGCCATCGGTGTAGAGCAGTTCTTC,CAISAIGVEQFF
TRBV11-2,NA,TRBJ2-7,TRBD1,TGTGCCAGCAGCTTAGATACGGGACAGGGAGGCGAGCAGTACTTC,CASSLDTGQGGEQYF
TRBV7-6,NA,TRBJ2-1,NA,TGTGCCAGCAGCTTAACCAGTTTGGGACAGGGGTTTAGCGGGGGGATAGATGAGCAGTTCTTC,CASSLTSLGQGFSGGIDEQFF
TRBV5-1,NA,TRBJ2-7,TRBD1,TGCGCCAGCAGCCCGGAAGGGACAGGGCAGCGCGAGCAGTACTTC,CASSPEGTGQREQYF
TRBV2,NA,TRBJ1-4,TRBD1,TGTGCCAGCAGTCCGGACAGGACCTCAACTAATGAAAAACTGTTTTTT,CASSPDRTSTNEKLFF
TRBV28,NA,TRBJ1-4,NA,TGTGCCAGCACCGAAGGGGTCAGTAATGAAAAACTGTTTTTT,CASTEGVSNEKLFF
TRBV19,NA,TRBJ2-5,TRBD2,TGTGCCAGTAGTATACTAGCGGGAGGGCCGCAAACCCAGTACTTC,CASSILAGGPQTQYF
TRBV19,few,TRBJ1-2,NA,TGTGCCAGTAGAAAGAGGAGTCTCTATGGCTACACCTTC,CASRKRSLYGYTF
TRBV4-2,NA,TRBJ2-7,TRBD2,TGTGCCAGCAGCCCAGCAGCGGGAGTCGACTACGAGCAGTACTTC,CASSPAAGVDYEQYF
TRBV11-2,NA,TRBJ2-1,TRBD1,TGTGCCAGCAGCCCACCGGGACAGGGCGGCAATGAGCAGTTCTTC,CASSPPGQGGNEQFF
TRBV10-3,once,TRBJ2-7,TRBD2,TGTGCCATCAGTGAGAACTCGGGCGGGAGGGCCTGGGAGCAGTACTTC,CAISENSGGRAWEQYF
TRBV9,NA,TRBJ1-6,TRBD1,TGTGCCAGCAGCACGACAGGGGCTGGTAATTCACCCCTCCACTTT,CASSTTGAGNSPLHF
TRBV25-1,NA,TRBJ2-1,TRBD1,TGTGCCAGCAGACCCGGACAGGGTCCCTACAATGAGCAGTTCTTC,CASRPGQGPYNEQFF
TRBV5-4,NA,TRBJ2-7,TRBD2,TGTGCCAGCAGCTCACTAGCGGGGGGTCTCTACGAGCAGTACTTC,CASSSLAGGLYEQYF
TRBV27,NA,TRBJ2-1,NA,TGTGCCAGCAGTCACGGGAACTCCTACAATGAGCAGTTCTTC,CASSHGNSYNEQFF
TRBV4-1,NA,TRBJ1-2,TRBD1,TGCGCCAGCAGCCAGCCCCGGGACAGGGCTCCCCATGGCTACACCTTC,CASSQPRDRAPHGYTF
TRBV5-1,NA,TRBJ2-5,NA,TGCGCCAGCAGCTTACAAAACCAGGGCCCAGAGACCCAGTACTTC,CASSLQNQGPETQYF
TRBV24-1,NA,TRBJ2-7,NA,TGTGCCACCAGTGAGGCCCACGAGCAGTACTTC,CATSEAHEQYF
TRBV9,NA,TRBJ2-7,NA,TGTGCCAGCGAGGCAGCGAACTCCTACGAGCAGTACTTC,CASEAANSYEQYF
TRBV28,once,TRBJ1-6,NA,TGTGCCAGCAGCCTAAACCGGGGTTCCTATTCACCCCTCCACTTT,CASSLNRGSYSPLHF
TRBV27,NA,TRBJ1-2,NA,TGTGCCAGCAGTAGGGCGGGTTATGGCTACACCTTC,CASSRAGYGYTF
TRBV7-9,once,TRBJ2-7,NA,TGTGCCAGCAGCTTCCTGACAGACTCCTACGAGCAGTACTTC,CASSFLTDSYEQYF
TRBV11-3,NA,TRBJ2-3,NA,TGTGCCAGCAGCCTGCCGGGGTCCCCTACGCAGTATTTT,CASSLPGSPTQYF
TRBV7-2,NA,TRBJ2-7,NA,TGTGCCAGCAGCGACATACCCTACGAGCAGTACTTC,CASSDIPYEQYF
TRBV3-1/TRBV3-2,NA,TRBJ1-4,NA,TGTGCCAGCAGCCAACGTCCAGGGCGGGGTGAAAAACTGTTTTTT,CASSQRPGRGEKLFF
TRBV6-5,NA,TRBJ1-4,TRBD1,TGTGCCAGCAGGGACAGGGGATTGGGAAATGAAAAACTGTTTTTT,CASRDRGLGNEKLFF
TRBV7-6,NA,TRBJ2-1,NA,TGTGCCAGCACCCTCCTACACAGTGTCTCCTACAATGAGCAGTTCTTC,CASTLLHSVSYNEQFF
TRBV27,NA,TRBJ1-5,TRBD1,TGTGCCAGCAGTGCCGGACAGGGTCCCAGACAGCCCCAGCATTTT,CASSAGQGPRQPQHF
TRBV5-1,NA,TRBJ2-2,NA,TGCGCCAGCAGCTTGATGAGGAACACCGGGGAGCTGTTTTTT,CASSLMRNTGELFF
TRBV7-9,once,TRBJ1-1,TRBD1,TGTGCCAGCAGCTTTATGGGACAGGGAAGGGGAAACACTGAAGCTTTCTTT,CASSFMGQGRGNTEAFF
TRBV4-3,NA,TRBJ2-3,NA,TGCGCCAGCAGCCAAGTACAGGGACCCACAGATACGCAGTATTTT,CASSQVQGPTDTQYF
TRBV5-1,NA,TRBJ1-2,NA,TGCGCCAGCAGCTTGGGAGGGGGATATGATGGCTACACCTTC,CASSLGGGYDGYTF
TRBV7-9,few,TRBJ2-5,NA,TGTGCCAGCAGCCTGACTGAAGAGACCCAGTACTTC,CASSLTEETQYF
TRBV6-4,NA,TRBJ2-3,TRBD2,TGTGCCAGCAGTCCGGGACTAGACACAGATACGCAGTATTTT,CASSPGLDTDTQYF
TRBV9,NA,TRBJ1-1,TRBD1,TGTGCCAGCAGCGTAGTACAGGGGGCTCGAGCTTTCTTT,CASSVVQGARAFF
TRBV7-3,NA,TRBJ2-5,NA,TGTGCCAGCAGCTTAATAGGGGGTGGGGCGGAGACCCAGTACTTC,CASSLIGGGAETQYF
TRBV7-9,NA,TRBJ2-7,NA,TGTGCCAGCAGCCCGACCAGGGGTGTCTGGGGGACCTACGAGCAGTACTTC,CASSPTRGVWGTYEQYF
TRBV11-1,NA,TRBJ2-1,TRBD2,TGTGCCAGCAGCTCCGTGGCGGGGGGTCTCTACAATGAGCAGTTCTTC,CASSSVAGGLYNEQFF
TRBV19,NA,TRBJ2-7,NA,TGTGCCAGTAGTACGTACGGGGGGCTCGTCTACGAGCAGTACTTC,CASSTYGGLVYEQYF
TRBV7-9,NA,TRBJ1-1,TRBD1,TGTGCCAGCAGCTCACAGGGGTTGAGCACTGAAGCTTTCTTT,CASSSQGLSTEAFF
TRBV27,NA,TRBJ2-1,TRBD1,TGTGCCAGCAGTTCCCGGGTAGGGGGCGACGAGCAGTTCTTC,CASSSRVGGDEQFF
TRBV19,NA,TRBJ1-1,NA,TGTGCCAGTAGGCCTCCGTGGGGGGGGAGCACTGAAGCTTTCTTT,CASRPPWGGSTEAFF
TRBV10-3,NA,TRBJ2-7,NA,TGTGCCATCAGTGAGTATCGCGGCCCTTCCTACGAGCAGTACTTC,CAISEYRGPSYEQYF
TRBV6-5,NA,TRBJ2-1,NA,TGTGCCAGCAGTTACTCCAGGCAATACAATGAGCAGTTCTTC,CASSYSRQYNEQFF
TRBV7-2,once,TRBJ2-3,TRBD1,TGTGCCAGCAGCCAGGCCGCATCGGACAGGGGAAATTTT,CASSQAASDRGNF